One and the same sample provided the 4 T cell receptor beta chains below, sequenced in a study of shared clonotypes between healthy human individuals (dated by TCRdb to 2019 to 2021). Libraries were constructed by the immunoSEQ multiplex PCR assay. Here the immuneACCESS table is served through TCRdb, limited to in-frame sequences with V and J called. Missing clones are a known gap in these copies; in checked studies unresolved V genes cover under half, and the rest lacks a known reason. This sample holds about 2.4 million clones; more than 80% were observed only once. Over 0.12% of the sample goes to the ten largest clones. The sequencing sample was made of naive CD4+ T cells sorted from blood. Per the publication, the cell subset or site label means: CD45RA+ positively selected. The receptors were sampled from a man aged 18 to 29 in good health.

The rearrangement joins TRBV5-1 to TRBJ2-7, with 11 bases identical to TRBD2. The ends lost 2 bases at V and 5 bases at J; junction bases unmatched: 9. The germline V gene encodes CDR1 SGHRS and CDR2 YFSETQ. The CDR3 spans 16 residues. The CDR3 DNA reads TGCGCCAGCAGCTTAGGACTAGCGGGCCGTAGCCACGAGCAGTACTTC. This translates into CASSLGLAGRSHEQYF.

The V and J genes are TRBV30 and TRBJ2-1, with 9 bases identical to TRBD1. CDR3 length: 13 amino acids. Germline V gene data show CDR1 as GTSNPN and CDR2 as SVGIG (reference sequence). The V and J ends lost 4 bases and 8 bases, in that order; junction bases with no gene match: 6. CDR3 in DNA: TGTGCCTGGATGGGACAGGGCTGGGATGAGCAGTTCTTC. This sequence encodes CAWMGQGWDEQFF.

The chain recombines TRBV19 with TRBJ2-7; TRBD1 matches 7 bases. Germline V CDR1 and CDR2: LNHDA, SQIVND (reference sequence). Trimming removed 1 base from V and 3 bases from J; junction bases left unmatched: 6. There are 15 residues in the CDR3. DNA of the CDR3: TGTGCCAGTAGTATAGTTGCCCAGGGGGTCTACGAGCAGTACTTC. Protein product: CASSIVAQGVYEQYF.

The V and J genes are TRBV18 and TRBJ1-5, with a possible D match to TRBD1 (6 bases). The CDR3 covers 14 residues. The germline V gene encodes CDR1 KGHSH and CDR2 LQKENI. Trimming pared 3 bases from V and 4 bases from J, leaving 10 bases between. CDR3 protein: CASSPAGANQPQHF. In DNA, the CDR3 is TGTGCCAGCTCACCCGCAGGGGCTAATCAGCCCCAGCATTTT.